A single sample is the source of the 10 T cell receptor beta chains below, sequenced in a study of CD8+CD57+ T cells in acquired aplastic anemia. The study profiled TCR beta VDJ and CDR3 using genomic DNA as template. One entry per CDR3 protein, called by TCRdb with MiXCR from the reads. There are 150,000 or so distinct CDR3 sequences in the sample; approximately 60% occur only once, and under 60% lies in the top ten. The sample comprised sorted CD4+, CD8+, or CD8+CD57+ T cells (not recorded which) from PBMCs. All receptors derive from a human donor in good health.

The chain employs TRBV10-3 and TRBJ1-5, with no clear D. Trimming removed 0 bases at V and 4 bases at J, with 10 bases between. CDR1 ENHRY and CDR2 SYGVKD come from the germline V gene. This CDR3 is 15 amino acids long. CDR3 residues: CAISESGSLNQPQHF. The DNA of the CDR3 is TGTGCCATCAGTGAGTCTGGCAGCCTGAATCAGCCCCAGCATTTT.

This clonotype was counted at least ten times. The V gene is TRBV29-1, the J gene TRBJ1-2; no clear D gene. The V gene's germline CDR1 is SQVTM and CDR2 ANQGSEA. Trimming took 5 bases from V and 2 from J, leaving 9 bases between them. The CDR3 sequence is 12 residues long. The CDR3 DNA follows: TGCAGCGTTCTAGAACAGAACTATGGCTACACCTTC. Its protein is CSVLEQNYGYTF.

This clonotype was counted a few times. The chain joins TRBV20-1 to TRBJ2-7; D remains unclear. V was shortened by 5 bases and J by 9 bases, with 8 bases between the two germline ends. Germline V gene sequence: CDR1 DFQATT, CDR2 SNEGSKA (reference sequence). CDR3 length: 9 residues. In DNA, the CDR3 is TGCAGTGCTTGGGTAGGGCAGTACTTC. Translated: CSAWVGQYF.

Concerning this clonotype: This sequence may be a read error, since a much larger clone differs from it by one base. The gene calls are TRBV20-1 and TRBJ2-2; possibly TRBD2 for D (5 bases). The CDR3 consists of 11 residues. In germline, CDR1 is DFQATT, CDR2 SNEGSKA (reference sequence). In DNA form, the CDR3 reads TGCAGTGCCAGACATACCGGGGAGCCGTTTTTT. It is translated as CSARHTGEPFF.

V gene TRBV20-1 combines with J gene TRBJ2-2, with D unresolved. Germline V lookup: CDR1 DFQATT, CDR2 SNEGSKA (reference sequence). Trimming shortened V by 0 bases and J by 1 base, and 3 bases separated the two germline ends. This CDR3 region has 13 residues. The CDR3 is CSAREQNTGELFF. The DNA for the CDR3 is TGCAGTGCTAGAGAACAGAACACCGGGGAGCTGTTTTTT.

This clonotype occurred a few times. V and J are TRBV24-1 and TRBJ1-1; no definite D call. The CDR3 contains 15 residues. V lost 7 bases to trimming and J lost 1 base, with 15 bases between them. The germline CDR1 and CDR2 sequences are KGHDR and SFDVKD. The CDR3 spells CATRDTGVRNTEAFF. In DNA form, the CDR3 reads TGTGCCACCAGGGATACGGGCGTTAGGAACACTGAAGCTTTCTTT.

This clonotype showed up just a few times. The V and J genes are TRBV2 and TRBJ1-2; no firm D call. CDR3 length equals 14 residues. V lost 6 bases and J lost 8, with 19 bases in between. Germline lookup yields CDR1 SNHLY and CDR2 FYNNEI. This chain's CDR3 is CASSSTIGKEGYTF. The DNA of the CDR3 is TGTGCCAGCAGCTCGACAATCGGCAAGGAAGGCTACACCTTC. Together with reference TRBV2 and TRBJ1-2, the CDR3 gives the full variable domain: EPEVTQTPSHQVTQMGQEVILRCVPISNHLYFYWYRQILGQKVEFLVSFYNNEISEKSEIFDDQFSVERPDGSNFTLKIRSTKLEDSAMYFCASSSTIGKEGYTFGSGTRLTVV.

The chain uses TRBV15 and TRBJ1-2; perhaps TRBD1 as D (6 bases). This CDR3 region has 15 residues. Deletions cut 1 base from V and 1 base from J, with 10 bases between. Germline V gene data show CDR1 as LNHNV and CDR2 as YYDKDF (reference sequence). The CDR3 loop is CATSRVRTDNYGYTF. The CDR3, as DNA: TGTGCCACCAGCAGAGTCAGGACAGATAACTATGGCTACACCTTC.

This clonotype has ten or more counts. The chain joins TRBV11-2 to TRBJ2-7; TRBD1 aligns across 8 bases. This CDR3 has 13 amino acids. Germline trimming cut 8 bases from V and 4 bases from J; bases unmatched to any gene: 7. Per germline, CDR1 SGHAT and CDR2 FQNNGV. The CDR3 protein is CASRGQAAYEQYF. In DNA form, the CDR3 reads TGTGCCAGCCGGGGACAGGCCGCATACGAGCAGTACTTC. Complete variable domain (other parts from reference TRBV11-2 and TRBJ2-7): EAGVAQSPRYKIIEKRQSVAFWCNPISGHATLYWYQQILGQGPKLLIQFQNNGVVDDSQLPKDRFSAERLKGVDSTLKIQPAKLEDSAVYLCASRGQAAYEQYFGPGTRLTVT.

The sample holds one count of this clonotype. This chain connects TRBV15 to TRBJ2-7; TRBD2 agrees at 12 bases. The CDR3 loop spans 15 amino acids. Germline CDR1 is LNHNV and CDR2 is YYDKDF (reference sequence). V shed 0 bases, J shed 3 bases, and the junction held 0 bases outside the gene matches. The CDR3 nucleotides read TGTGCCACCAGCAGAGAACTAGCGGGAGGCTACGAGCAGTACTTC. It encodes CATSRELAGGYEQYF.